Sequencing of this T cell receptor beta chain was carried out in a study of CD8 T cells in ankylosing spondylitis. Study findings and constraints: What seemed typical of ankylosing spondylitis blood was a TCR beta motif built from fewer than ten highly homologous variants.

TCRdb re-derived calls from the 5' RACE reads in MiXCR, one entry per CDR3 protein. The sample lists 200,000 to 300,000 distinct CDR3 sequences, more than 9% seen once, with less than 3% in the top ten. In this sample, this clonotype turned up many times. Its cognate antigen is unknown. Germline CDR1 and CDR2: SGHKS and YYEKEE (reference sequence). The junction had 5 bases not matched to a gene; V was cut back by 0 bases and J by 5 bases. The CDR3 extends over 18 amino acids. What was sequenced was blood, either unsorted or a sorted T cell fraction (not recorded which). This chain connects TRBV5-5 to TRBJ2-1; TRBD2 matches 16 bases. The origin of this receptor is a male donor with ankylosing spondylitis or in good health (not recorded which). CDR3 region: CASSLVGLAGGTHNEQFF. DNA for the CDR3: TGTGCCAGCAGCTTGGTGGGACTAGCGGGAGGGACCCACAATGAGCAGTTCTTC.